This T cell receptor (beta chain) was sequenced for a study of blood T cell repertoires in COVID-19. Study-wide context: Spain, Italy and the United States supplied samples that represented acute and convalescent COVID-19.

The V gene's germline CDR1 is MNHEY and CDR2 SMNVEV (reference sequence). The CDR3 length is 21 residues. About this clone itself: A junction end diverges from the germline sequence, so it may reflect a read error.

Recruited during active infection, patients (from Seattle) were subsequently followed longitudinally. How the authors handled the data: Estimation of nucleated cell counts was performed using reference gene primer amplification. Profiled with immunoSEQ multiplex PCR; TCRdb holds only in-frame clones, not every one. Clone size and the V and J calls come from that table; the DNA yielded D and trimming. This repertoire shows 250,000 to 300,000 clones, around 90% found once; its top ten account for 2.1%. The chain joins TRBV27 to TRBJ2-3; TRBD1 agrees at 7 bases. The clonotype was recovered from a woman between 55 and 75 years old with COVID-19, enrolled during active disease. Specimen: peripheral blood. The CDR3 DNA reads as TGTGCCAGCAGTTTTCAAACAGGGGACCGTAGAAGGGTCGTATGGGCAGATACGCGGTATTTT. It yields the protein CASSFQTGDRRRVVWADTRYF.